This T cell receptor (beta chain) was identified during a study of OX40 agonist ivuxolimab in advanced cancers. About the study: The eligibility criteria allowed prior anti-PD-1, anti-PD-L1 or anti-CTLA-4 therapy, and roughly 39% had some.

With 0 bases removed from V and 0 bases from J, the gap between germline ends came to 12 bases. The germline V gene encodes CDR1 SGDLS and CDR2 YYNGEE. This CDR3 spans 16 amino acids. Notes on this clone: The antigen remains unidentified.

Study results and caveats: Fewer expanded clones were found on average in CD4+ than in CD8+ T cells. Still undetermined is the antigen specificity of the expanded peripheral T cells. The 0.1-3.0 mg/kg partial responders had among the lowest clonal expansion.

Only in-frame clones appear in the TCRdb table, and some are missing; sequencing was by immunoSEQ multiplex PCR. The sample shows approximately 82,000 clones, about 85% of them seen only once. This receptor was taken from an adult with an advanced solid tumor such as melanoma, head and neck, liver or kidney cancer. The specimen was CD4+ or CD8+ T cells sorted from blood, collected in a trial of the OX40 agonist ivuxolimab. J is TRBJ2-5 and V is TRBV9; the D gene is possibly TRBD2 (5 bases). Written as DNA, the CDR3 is TGTGCCAGCAGCGTAGTCGGGATCTCGAACCAAGAGACCCAGTACTTC. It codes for CASSVVGISNQETQYF. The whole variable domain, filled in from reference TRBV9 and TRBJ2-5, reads DSGVTQTPKHLITATGQRVTLRCSPRSGDLSVYWYQQSLDQGLQFLIQYYNGEERAKGNILERFSAQQFPDLHSELNLSSLELGDSALYFCASSVVGISNQETQYFGPGTRLLVL.